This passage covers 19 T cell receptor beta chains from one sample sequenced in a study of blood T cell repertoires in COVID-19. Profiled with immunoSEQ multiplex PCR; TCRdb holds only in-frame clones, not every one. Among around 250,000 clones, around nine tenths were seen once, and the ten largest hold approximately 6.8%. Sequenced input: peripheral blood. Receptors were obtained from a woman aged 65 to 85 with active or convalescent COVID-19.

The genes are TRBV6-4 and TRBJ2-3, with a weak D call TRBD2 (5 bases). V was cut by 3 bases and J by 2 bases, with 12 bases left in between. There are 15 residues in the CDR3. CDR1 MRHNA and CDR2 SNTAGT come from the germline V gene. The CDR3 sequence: CASSEYPGTTDTQYF. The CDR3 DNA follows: TGTGCCAGCAGTGAGTACCCGGGAACCACAGATACGCAGTATTTT.

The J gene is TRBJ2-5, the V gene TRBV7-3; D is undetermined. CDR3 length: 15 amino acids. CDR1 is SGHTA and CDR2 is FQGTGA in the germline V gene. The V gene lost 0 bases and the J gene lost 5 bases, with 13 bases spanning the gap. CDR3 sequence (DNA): TGTGCCAGCAGCTTAACCCCCGTGGCGAGGGAGACCCAGTACTTC. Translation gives CASSLTPVARETQYF.

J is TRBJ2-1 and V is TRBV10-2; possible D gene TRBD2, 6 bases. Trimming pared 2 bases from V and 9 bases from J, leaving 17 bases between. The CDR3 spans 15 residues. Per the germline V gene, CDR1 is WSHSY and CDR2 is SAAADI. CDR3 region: CASSEGLTYGSEQFF. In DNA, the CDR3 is TGCGCCAGCAGTGAGGGACTCACTTACGGGAGTGAGCAGTTCTTC.

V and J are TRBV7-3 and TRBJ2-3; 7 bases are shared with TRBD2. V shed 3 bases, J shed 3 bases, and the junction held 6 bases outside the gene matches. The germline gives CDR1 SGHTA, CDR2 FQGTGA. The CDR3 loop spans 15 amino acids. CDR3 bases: TGTGCCAGCAGCTTGGCGGGGGAGGGGACAGATACGCAGTATTTT. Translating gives CASSLAGEGTDTQYF. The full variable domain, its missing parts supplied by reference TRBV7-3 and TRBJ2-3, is GAGVSQTPSNKVTEKGKYVELRCDPISGHTALYWYRQSLGQGPEFLIYFQGTGAADDSGLPNDRFFAVRPEGSVSTLKIQRTERGDSAVYLCASSLAGEGTDTQYFGPGTRLTVL.

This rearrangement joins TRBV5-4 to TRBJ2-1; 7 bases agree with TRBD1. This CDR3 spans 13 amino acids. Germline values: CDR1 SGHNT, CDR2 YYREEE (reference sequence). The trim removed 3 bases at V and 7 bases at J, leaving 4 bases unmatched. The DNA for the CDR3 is TGTGCCAGCAGCTCCGTACAGGGGAATGAGCAGTTCTTC. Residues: CASSSVQGNEQFF.

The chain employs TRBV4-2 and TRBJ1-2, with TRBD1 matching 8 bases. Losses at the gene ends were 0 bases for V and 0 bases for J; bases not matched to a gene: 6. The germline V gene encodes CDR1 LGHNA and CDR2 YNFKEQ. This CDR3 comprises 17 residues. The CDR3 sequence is CASSQEETGEANYGYTF. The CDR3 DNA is TGTGCCAGCAGCCAAGAAGAGACAGGGGAAGCTAACTATGGCTACACCTTC.

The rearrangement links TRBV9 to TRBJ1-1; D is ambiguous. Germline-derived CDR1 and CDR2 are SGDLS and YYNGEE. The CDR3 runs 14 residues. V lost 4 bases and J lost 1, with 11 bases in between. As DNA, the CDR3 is TGTGCCAGCAGCCCTGTGCGGGGGAACACTGAAGCTTTCTTT. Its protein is CASSPVRGNTEAFF.

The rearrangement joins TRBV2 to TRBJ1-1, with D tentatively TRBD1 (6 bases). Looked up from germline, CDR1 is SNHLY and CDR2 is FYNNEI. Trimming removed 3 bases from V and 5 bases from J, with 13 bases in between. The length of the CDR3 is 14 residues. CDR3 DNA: TGTGCCAGCAGTGATGGGGGGGCGCGTACTGAAGCTTTCTTT. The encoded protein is CASSDGGARTEAFF.

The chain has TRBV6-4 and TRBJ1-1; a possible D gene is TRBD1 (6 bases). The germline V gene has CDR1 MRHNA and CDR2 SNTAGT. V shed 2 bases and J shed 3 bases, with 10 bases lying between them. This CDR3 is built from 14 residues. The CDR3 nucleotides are TGTGCCAGCAGTGACAGAGGGGGTCACACTGAAGCTTTCTTT. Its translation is CASSDRGGHTEAFF.

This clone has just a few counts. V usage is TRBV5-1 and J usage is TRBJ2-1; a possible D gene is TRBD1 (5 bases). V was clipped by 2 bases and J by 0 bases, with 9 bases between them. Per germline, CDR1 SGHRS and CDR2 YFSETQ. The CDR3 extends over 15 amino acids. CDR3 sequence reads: CASSLTGNSYNEQFF. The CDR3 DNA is TGCGCCAGCAGCTTAACAGGTAACTCCTACAATGAGCAGTTCTTC.

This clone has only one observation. The CDR3 sequence is CASSLVKGLGSAGELFF. CDR3 DNA sequence: TGTGCCAGCAGCTTAGTTAAGGGACTTGGGTCCGCCGGGGAGCTGTTTTTT. The chain combines TRBV7-2 with TRBJ2-2; weak D call: TRBD2 (6 bases). Trimming cost V 1 base and J 6 bases, with 18 bases left between them. The CDR3 is made up of 17 amino acids. Germline loops: CDR1 SGHTA, CDR2 FQGNSA.

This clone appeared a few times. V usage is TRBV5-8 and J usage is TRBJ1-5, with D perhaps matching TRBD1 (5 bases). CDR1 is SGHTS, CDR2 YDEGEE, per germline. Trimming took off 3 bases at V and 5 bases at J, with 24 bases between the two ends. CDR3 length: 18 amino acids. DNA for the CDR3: TGTGCCAGCAGCTCACTCTCCCTCTACGACAGAGAAGATCAGCCCCAGCATTTT. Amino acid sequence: CASSSLSLYDREDQPQHF.

The CDR3 loop is CATSTRGYLNTGELFF. In nucleotides, the CDR3 is TGTGCCACCAGTACCAGGGGATACCTGAACACCGGGGAGCTGTTTTTT. V usage is TRBV24-1 and J usage is TRBJ2-2; D is perhaps TRBD1 (6 bases). The V gene lost 6 bases and the J gene lost 1 base, with 14 bases spanning the gap. Germline V gene lookup returns CDR1 KGHDR and CDR2 SFDVKD. This CDR3 contains 16 residues.

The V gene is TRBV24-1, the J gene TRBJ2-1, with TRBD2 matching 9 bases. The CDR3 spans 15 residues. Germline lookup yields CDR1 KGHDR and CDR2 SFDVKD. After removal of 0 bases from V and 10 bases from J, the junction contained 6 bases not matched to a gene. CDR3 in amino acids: CATSDLTRAGGEQFF. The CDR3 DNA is TGTGCCACCAGTGATTTGACCCGAGCGGGGGGAGAGCAGTTCTTC.

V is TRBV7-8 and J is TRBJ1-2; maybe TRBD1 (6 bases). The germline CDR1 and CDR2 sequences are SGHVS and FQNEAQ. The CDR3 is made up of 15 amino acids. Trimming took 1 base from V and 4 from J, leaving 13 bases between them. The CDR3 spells CASSLGEWGPYGYTF. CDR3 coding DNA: TGTGCCAGCAGCTTAGGCGAGTGGGGGCCCTATGGCTACACCTTC.

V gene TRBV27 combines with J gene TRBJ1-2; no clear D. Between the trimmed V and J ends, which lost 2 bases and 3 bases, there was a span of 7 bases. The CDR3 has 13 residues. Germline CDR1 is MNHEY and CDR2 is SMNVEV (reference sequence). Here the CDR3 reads CASSLGIYYGYTF. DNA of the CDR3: TGTGCCAGCAGTTTAGGCATCTACTATGGCTACACCTTC.

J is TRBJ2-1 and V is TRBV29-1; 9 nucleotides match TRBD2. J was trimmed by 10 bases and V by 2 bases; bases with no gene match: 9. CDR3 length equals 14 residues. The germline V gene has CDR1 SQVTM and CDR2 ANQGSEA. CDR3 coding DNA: TGCAGCGTTGAAAAGGGAGCGGGGGGCGTAGAGCAGTTCTTC. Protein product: CSVEKGAGGVEQFF.

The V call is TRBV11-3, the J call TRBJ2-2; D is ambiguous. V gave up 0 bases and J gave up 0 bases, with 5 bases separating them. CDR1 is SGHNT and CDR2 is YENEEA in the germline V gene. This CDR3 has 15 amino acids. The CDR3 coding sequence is TGTGCCAGCAGCTTAGAGGGCACGAACACCGGGGAGCTGTTTTTT. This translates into CASSLEGTNTGELFF.

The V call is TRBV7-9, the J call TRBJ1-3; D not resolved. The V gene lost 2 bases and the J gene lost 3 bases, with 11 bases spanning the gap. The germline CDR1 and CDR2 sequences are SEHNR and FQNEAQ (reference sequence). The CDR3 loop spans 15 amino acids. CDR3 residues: CASSLSDNNGNTIYF. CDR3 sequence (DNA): TGTGCCAGCAGCTTATCTGACAACAATGGAAACACCATATATTTT.